This T cell receptor (beta chain) was documented in a study of blood T cell repertoires in COVID-19 (dated by TCRdb to about 2020). Regarding the complete study: Samples from collaborators originated in the United States, Italy and Spain and spanned both the acute and convalescent phases of COVID-19. The material from the prospective study consisted of cDNA or gDNA derived from T cells, B-cell-depleted T cells, or PBMCs. Subjects who had been exposed to COVID-19, were actively infected with it, or had recovered from it provided the deeply sampled blood TCRbeta repertoires that made up the dataset. A freely available public database, intended as a resource for researchers studying the immune response to SARS-CoV-2, is where the repertoires were released. Samples were obtained from the ongoing ImmuneRACE study (first 160 participants) and from over a thousand subjects provided by 6 global collaborators. Sample metadata almost always included a de-identified subject ID, COVID-19 status, age in years and sex. HLA class I and class II types, where available, came from metadata supplied by the sample provider rather than from assay-based typing.

The collaborating institutions used their own protocols to collect whole blood in K2EDTA tubes. For TCRbeta analysis, collaborator samples were shipped as frozen whole blood, as isolated PBMCs, or as DNA extracted from either sample type. TCRbeta CDR3 regions were amplified from genomic DNA using the immunoSEQ Assay, a bias-controlled multiplex PCR. The authors' pipeline ran thus. The number of nucleated cells in each sample was estimated by amplification of reference gene primers within the assay. Sequence reads were collapsed and filtered to measure the absolute abundance of every unique TCRbeta CDR3 rearrangement. For each sample, productive Simpson clonality was calculated as the square root of Simpson's diversity index across productive rearrangements. The source is immuneACCESS, and TCRdb retained only in-frame sequences with V and J called. Part of the clones is not carried over; for the studies checked, unresolved V genes explain less than half of this, and the remainder is unexplained. From that table come the V and J calls and clone size; the DNA was used to work out D and trimming. This sample lists about 33,000 clones; less than 90% were detected once. Of the sample, 15% to 20% is held by the ten largest clones.

What the authors observed across the whole study: The amount of clinical and demographic metadata varied by source and participant and was provided uncurated.

This clone was picked up a small number of times. Its recognized antigen is unknown. Base qualities are not recorded, but no much larger clone differs from it by a single base. Its CDR3 holds 14 amino acids, cysteine through phenylalanine. The DNA shown is the 42-base CDR3, in frame from base 1. Sequences MNHEY (CDR1) and SMNVEV (CDR2) are obtained from the germline V gene (reference sequence). V ends up 7 bases short and J 7 bases short, with an unmatched junction base count of 10. The TCR originated in a man between 65 and 85 years old with acute or convalescent COVID-19. The chain links TRBV27 with TRBJ1-1, with 9 middle bases fitting TRBD1. The sample consisted of peripheral blood. Here is the DNA: TGTGCCAGCAAGAACTACAGGGGGCATGGTGAAGCTTTCTTT. Translated, it reads CASKNYRGHGEAFF.